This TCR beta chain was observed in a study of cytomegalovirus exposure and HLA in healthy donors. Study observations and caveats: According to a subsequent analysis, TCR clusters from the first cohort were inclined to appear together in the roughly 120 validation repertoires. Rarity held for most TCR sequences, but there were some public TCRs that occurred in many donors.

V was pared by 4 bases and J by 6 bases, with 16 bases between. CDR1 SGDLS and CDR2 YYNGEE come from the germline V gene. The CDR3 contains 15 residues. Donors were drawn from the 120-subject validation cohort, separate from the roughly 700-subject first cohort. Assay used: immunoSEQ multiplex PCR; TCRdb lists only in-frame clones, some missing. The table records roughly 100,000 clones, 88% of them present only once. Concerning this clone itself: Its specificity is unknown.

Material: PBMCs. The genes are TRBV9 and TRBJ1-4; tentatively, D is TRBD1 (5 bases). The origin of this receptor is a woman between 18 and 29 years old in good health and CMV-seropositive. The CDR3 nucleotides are TGTGCCAGCAGCTTCTCCGACAGCGGGTATGAAAAACTGTTTTTT. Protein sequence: CASSFSDSGYEKLFF.